This T cell receptor beta chain was recovered during a study of Ad26.COV2.S vaccination and SARS-CoV-2 variants. Study-level background: A participant enrolled in the COV1001 Ad26.COV2.S trial arm provided the sample.

The treatment: around 19 received Ad26.COV2.S at low or high dose, single or two shots; 5 received placebo; per-sample allocation not given. Following the first vaccine or placebo injection, samples were taken on day 63. The protocol was immunoSEQ multiplex PCR, while the TCRdb copy is restricted to in-frame clones and leaves out a portion. The repertoire includes about 330,000 clones, roughly 90% of them detected once, and approximately 5.8% sits in the top ten. The CDR3 has 14 residues. CDR1 and CDR2 (germline): MRHNA, SNTAGT. Trimming pared 6 bases from V and 2 bases from J, leaving 11 bases between. Details on this clone: What it recognizes is unknown.

Findings and caveats of the study: Those who received vaccine or placebo ended up with similar non-spike TCR breadth. Reported findings describe substantial breadth in spike-specific CD8+ and CD4+ T cell responses following vaccination.

The chain has TRBV6-4 and TRBJ2-1; the D gene is possibly TRBD2 (6 bases). The receptor comes from a person between 18 and 59 years old who received the Ad26.COV2.S COVID-19 vaccine or a placebo. The source was peripheral blood, collected in a trial of Ad26.COV2.S vaccine versus placebo. The CDR3 region has the DNA TGTGCCAGCAGGGAGGGGATCACCTACAATGAGCAGTTCTTC. It encodes CASREGITYNEQFF.